One T cell receptor beta chain is described in this entry. The data derive from a study of molecular identifiers for immune sequencing clone quantification. The CDR3 length is 15 residues. CDR1 is MDHEN and CDR2 is SYDVKM in the germline V gene. V was pared by 3 bases and J by 4 bases, with 15 bases between. TCRdb reanalysed the PCR reads using MiXCR and keeps one entry per CDR3 protein. The sample comprises some 590,000 distinct CDR3 sequences, around 25% of which are singletons, and about 0.84% rests with the top ten. V is TRBV28 and J is TRBJ2-5, with D perhaps matching TRBD1 or TRBD2 (5 bases each). The sample comprised naive CD8+ T cells from blood, with Jurkat cell RNA spiked in. Specified subset: FACS-sorted CD8+CD4-CCR7+CD45RA+ naive T cells. The sequence was collected from a human donor in good health. Some libraries in this study had Jurkat cell RNA spiked in. CDR3 sequence (DNA): TGTGCCAGCAGTTTTGGGGACCGCTCGGGAGAGACCCAGTACTTC. Its protein product is CASSFGDRSGETQYF. The full variable domain, its missing parts supplied by reference TRBV28 and TRBJ2-5, is DVKVTQSSRYLVKRTGEKVFLECVQDMDHENMFWYRQDPGLGLRLIYFSYDVKMKEKGDIPEGYSVSREKKERFSLILESASTNQTSMYLCASSFGDRSGETQYFGPGTRLLVL.